This T cell receptor (beta chain) was recovered during a study of T-cell memory formation after mild COVID-19. The CDR3 covers 15 residues. Germline CDR1 reads LGHDT; CDR2 reads YNNKEL (reference sequence). With 4 bases removed from V and 6 bases from J, the gap between germline ends came to 17 bases. From the 5' RACE reads, TCRdb called clonotypes with MiXCR, one entry per CDR3 protein. The sample holds 400,000 to 450,000 distinct CDR3 sequences, around 17% seen once. Sequencing was performed on PBMCs or a T cell subset sorted from them (not recorded which). The chain recombines TRBV3-1 with TRBJ2-3, with D unresolved. This receptor was taken from a man younger than 35 who had mild COVID-19 (a few samples of this study predate the infection). Cell type and time point are not known. The CDR3 DNA is TGTGCCAGCAGCCGGACGGAGTTTCTGTCCGATACGCAGTATTTT. Its translation: CASSRTEFLSDTQYF.